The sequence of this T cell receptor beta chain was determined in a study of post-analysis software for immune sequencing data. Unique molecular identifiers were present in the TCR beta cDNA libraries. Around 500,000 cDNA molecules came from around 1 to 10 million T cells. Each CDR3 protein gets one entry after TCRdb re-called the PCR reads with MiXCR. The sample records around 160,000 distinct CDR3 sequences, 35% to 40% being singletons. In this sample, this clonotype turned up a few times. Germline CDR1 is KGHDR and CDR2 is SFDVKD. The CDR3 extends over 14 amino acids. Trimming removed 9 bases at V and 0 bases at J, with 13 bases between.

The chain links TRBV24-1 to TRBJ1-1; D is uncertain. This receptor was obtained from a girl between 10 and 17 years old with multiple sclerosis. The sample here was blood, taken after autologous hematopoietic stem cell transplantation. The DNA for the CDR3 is TGTGCCACCGCCCGACGGGCGGTGAACACTGAAGCTTTCTTT. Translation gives CATARRAVNTEAFF.